This T cell receptor beta chain derives from a study of shared clonotypes between healthy human individuals. Study-wide results and caveats: Non-shared clonotypes had lower generation probabilities than those shared by all four donors.

Trimming took 3 bases from V and 1 from J, leaving 30 bases between them. CDR3 length equals 20 residues. Germline lookup yields CDR1 GTSNPN and CDR2 SVGIG (reference sequence). A roughly 200 ng quantity of DNA, tens of thousands of T cell genomes, went into the sorted-subset replicate PCRs. Only in-frame clones appear in the TCRdb table, and some are missing; sequencing was by immunoSEQ multiplex PCR. The profile shows around 1.6 million clones, 95% to 99% of them singletons. In the case of this clone: Its antigen is unknown.

The chain recombines TRBV30 with TRBJ1-1; no reliable D call. The TCR comes from a man aged 25-40 years in good health. The source material was naive CD4+ T cells sorted from blood. Subset denoted: CD45RA+ positively selected. The CDR3 protein is CAWSAHLDMTYKATNTEAFF. The CDR3, as DNA: TGTGCCTGGAGCGCACACCTAGACATGACCTATAAGGCTACGAACACTGAAGCTTTCTTT.